This T cell receptor beta chain stems from a study of OX40 agonist ivuxolimab in advanced cancers. CDR1 MNHEY and CDR2 SMNVEV come from the germline V gene (reference sequence). There are 13 residues in the CDR3. V lost 5 bases to trimming and J lost 2 bases, with 10 bases between them. Libraries were prepared by immunoSEQ multiplex PCR; TCRdb keeps only in-frame clonotypes and omits some of them. This table holds about 25,000 clones, approximately 81% found once. This sequence originates from an adult with an advanced solid tumor such as melanoma, head and neck, liver or kidney cancer. This material consisted of CD4+ or CD8+ T cells sorted from blood, taken in a trial of the OX40 agonist ivuxolimab. V usage is TRBV27 and J usage is TRBJ2-7; D not resolved. The chain's CDR3 is CASSPSIAYEQYF. The CDR3 bases are TGTGCCAGCAGTCCCTCCATCGCCTACGAGCAGTACTTC.